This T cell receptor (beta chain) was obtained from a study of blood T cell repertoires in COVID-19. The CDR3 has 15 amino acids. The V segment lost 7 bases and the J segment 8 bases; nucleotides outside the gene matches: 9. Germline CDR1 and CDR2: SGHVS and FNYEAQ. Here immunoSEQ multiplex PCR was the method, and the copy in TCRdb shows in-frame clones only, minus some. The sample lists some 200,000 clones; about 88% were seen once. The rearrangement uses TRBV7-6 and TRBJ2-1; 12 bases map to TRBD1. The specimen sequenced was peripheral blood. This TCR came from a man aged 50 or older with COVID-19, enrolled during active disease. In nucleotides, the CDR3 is TGTGCCAGCACCTCGCCCGGGACAGGGGGCCATGAGCAGTTCTTC. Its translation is CASTSPGTGGHEQFF.